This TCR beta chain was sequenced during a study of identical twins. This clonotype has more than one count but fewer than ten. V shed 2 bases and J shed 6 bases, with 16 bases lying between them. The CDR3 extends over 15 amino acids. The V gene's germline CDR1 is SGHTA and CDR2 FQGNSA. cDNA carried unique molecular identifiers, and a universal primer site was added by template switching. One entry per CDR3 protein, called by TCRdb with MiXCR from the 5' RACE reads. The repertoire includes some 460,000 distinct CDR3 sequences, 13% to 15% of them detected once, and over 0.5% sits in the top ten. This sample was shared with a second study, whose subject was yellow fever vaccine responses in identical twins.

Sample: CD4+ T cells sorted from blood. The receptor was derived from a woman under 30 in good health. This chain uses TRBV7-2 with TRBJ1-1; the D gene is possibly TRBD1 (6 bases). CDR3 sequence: CASSLYHNRVAEAFF. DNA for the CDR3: TGTGCCAGCAGCTTATACCATAACAGGGTCGCTGAAGCTTTCTTT.